These 25 T cell receptor beta chains share one sample of origin, sequenced in a study of T cells after yellow fever vaccination. TCRdb independently ran MiXCR on the 5' RACE reads; one entry per CDR3 protein. The sample lists roughly 520,000 distinct CDR3 sequences, about a fifth seen once, with approximately 16% in the top ten. The sample consisted of PBMCs, taken roughly 23 days after the first yellow fever vaccination. These TCRs come from a man aged 18 to 30 who received the YFV17D yellow fever vaccine.

This clonotype has a handful of counts. The rearrangement uses TRBV29-1 and TRBJ2-5; the match to TRBD1 covers 8 bases. The germline gives CDR1 SQVTM, CDR2 ANQGSEA. The CDR3 consists of 14 residues. The V and J ends lost 6 bases and 1 base, in that order; junction bases with no gene match: 7. The CDR3 DNA reads as TGCAGCGTCCAACTGACAGGGGTCCAAGAGACCCAGTACTTC. It yields the protein CSVQLTGVQETQYF.

This clonotype came up many times. The chain joins TRBV3-1 to TRBJ1-2; D is uncertain. Trimming left V 1 base short and J 7 bases short, with 4 bases between. Per the germline V gene, CDR1 is LGHDT and CDR2 is YNNKEL (reference sequence). The CDR3 is 11 amino acids. CDR3 loop: CASSQAGGYTF. Written as DNA, the CDR3 is TGTGCCAGCAGCCAAGCCGGTGGCTACACCTTC.

The chain combines TRBV12-3 or TRBV12-4 with TRBJ2-5; 12 nucleotides line up with TRBD2. The CDR3 spans 14 residues. V trimming: 7 bases; J trimming: 9 bases; junction bases outside the gene matches: 9. The DNA of the CDR3 is TGTGCCAGCACCCTAGCGGGGGGGGTTGGGGCCCAGTACTTC. Translating gives CASTLAGGVGAQYF.

This clonotype came up once. The chain links TRBV12-3 or TRBV12-4 to TRBJ2-2, with 8 positions matching TRBD1. CDR3 length equals 15 residues. The junction had 8 bases not matched to a gene; V was cut back by 6 bases and J by 5 bases. Here the CDR3 reads CASRPHRGSTGELFF. The CDR3, as DNA: TGTGCCAGCAGGCCCCACAGGGGGAGTACCGGGGAGCTGTTTTTT.

This clonotype was seen a handful of times. The V gene is TRBV18, the J gene TRBJ1-4; D is uncertain. Trimming cost V 4 bases and J 0 bases, with 12 bases left between them. Germline V gives CDR1 KGHSH, CDR2 LQKENI. The CDR3 loop spans 16 amino acids. The CDR3 loop is CASSRATLATNEKLFF. DNA of the CDR3: TGTGCCAGCTCACGGGCGACGCTTGCAACTAATGAAAAACTGTTTTTT. Looking up the rest from reference TRBV18 and TRBJ1-4 gives the full variable domain: NAGVMQNPRHLVRRRGQEARLRCSPMKGHSHVYWYRQLPEEGLKFMVYLQKENIIDESGMPKERFSAEFPKEGPSILRIQQVVRGDSAAYFCASSRATLATNEKLFFGSGTQLSVL.

The V and J genes are TRBV5-1 and TRBJ2-7; perhaps TRBD2 as D (6 bases). Germline CDR1 and CDR2: SGHRS and YFSETQ. This CDR3 contains 14 residues. Trimming stripped 5 bases from V and 8 bases from J, with 20 bases between. CDR3: CASSIGPSDLKQYV. Here the CDR3 DNA reads TGCGCCAGCAGTATCGGGCCTAGCGATCTGAAGCAGTACGTC.

V usage is TRBV19 and J usage is TRBJ2-1, with 7 bases matching TRBD1. Germline lookup yields CDR1 LNHDA and CDR2 SQIVND (reference sequence). V shed 3 bases and J 0 bases; nucleotides not matched to a gene: 8. The CDR3 is 17 residues long. CDR3 in DNA: TGTGCCAGTAGTATTTACGGGACAGCGAGCTCCTACAATGAGCAGTTCTTC. It specifies CASSIYGTASSYNEQFF.

This clonotype was observed a handful of times. The chain carries TRBV20-1 and TRBJ1-1; unclear D gene. Trimming removed 1 base from V and 1 base from J, with 7 bases in between. The CDR3 has 13 residues. Germline V gene data show CDR1 as DFQATT and CDR2 as SNEGSKA (reference sequence). CDR3 DNA: TGCAGTGCTAGAGTGCCAGGGAACACTGAAGCTTTCTTT. Its protein is CSARVPGNTEAFF.

A remark on this clonotype: A much larger clone differs from this one at a single base, so this may be a read error. The chain is built from TRBV7-2 and TRBJ2-3; D ambiguous. V was shortened by 4 bases and J by 2 bases, with 4 bases between the two germline ends. This CDR3 contains 12 residues. Looked up from germline, CDR1 is SGHTA and CDR2 is FQGNSA. This chain's CDR3 is CASSSHTDTQYF. The CDR3 DNA reads as TGTGCCAGCAGCTCCCACACAGATACGCAGTATTTT.

This clonotype was seen repeatedly, ten times or more. The chain recombines TRBV20-1 with TRBJ2-1, with 10 bases aligning to TRBD2. V dropped 0 bases and J dropped 2; count of bases not matched to a gene: 1. The CDR3 runs to 15 residues. CDR1 is DFQATT, CDR2 SNEGSKA, per germline (reference sequence). CDR3 amino acids: CSARELAGAYNEQFF. The CDR3 DNA sequence: TGCAGTGCTAGAGAGCTAGCGGGGGCCTACAATGAGCAGTTCTTC.

This clonotype was observed a handful of times. The chain couples TRBV5-6 to TRBJ2-1; TRBD2 matches 13 bases. Germline loops: CDR1 SGHDT, CDR2 YYEEEE. The CDR3 extends over 17 amino acids. The V gene end was trimmed by 3 bases and the J gene end by 8 bases; junction bases not matched to a gene: 11. In DNA, the CDR3 is TGTGCCAGCAGCTCCTACGGACTAGCGGGGGCCCCACATGAGCAGTTCTTC. Residues: CASSSYGLAGAPHEQFF.

The chain combines TRBV4-2 with TRBJ2-2; D may be TRBD1 or TRBD2 (5 bases each). CDR1 LGHNA and CDR2 YNFKEQ come from the germline V gene. The length of the CDR3 is 16 residues. Trimming removed 1 base at V and 7 bases at J, with 16 bases between. The chain's CDR3 is CASSQVGQGADGELFF. The DNA for the CDR3 is TGTGCCAGCAGCCAAGTGGGGCAGGGAGCAGACGGGGAGCTGTTTTTT.

This clonotype showed up just a few times. CDR3 amino acids: CASSPTSRTVYYGYTF. The DNA of the CDR3 is TGCGCCAGCAGCCCTACGAGTAGGACAGTCTACTATGGCTACACCTTC. This chain links TRBV4-3 with TRBJ1-2; D is possibly TRBD1 (6 bases). CDR3 length: 16 amino acids. The germline V gene encodes CDR1 LGHNA and CDR2 YSLEER. Trimming removed 4 bases at V and 3 bases at J, with 18 bases between.

The chain couples TRBV4-3 to TRBJ2-6, with a tentative D call TRBD1 (5 bases). Trimming removed 1 base from V and 1 base from J, with 11 bases in between. CDR1 is LGHNA and CDR2 is YSLEER in the germline V gene. This CDR3 is 17 amino acids long. The CDR3, as DNA: TGCGCCAGCAGCCAAGCCGCCAGGGCGTCTGGGGCCAACGTCCTGACTTTC. This encodes CASSQAARASGANVLTF.

This clonotype was seen many times. This sequence joins TRBV6-5 and TRBJ2-2; 14 bases map to TRBD2. This CDR3 comprises 18 residues. CDR1 is MNHEY, CDR2 SVGAGI, per germline. V lost 2 bases and J lost 4; bases outside the gene matches: 6. CDR3 region: CASSYGLAGGSGTGELFF. In DNA form, the CDR3 reads TGTGCCAGCAGTTACGGACTAGCGGGGGGCTCGGGCACCGGGGAGCTGTTTTTT.

This clonotype was detected a few times. The rearrangement uses TRBV12-5 and TRBJ2-4; D ambiguous. The V gene lost 2 bases and the J gene lost 5 bases, with 7 bases spanning the gap. The germline V gene has CDR1 LGHNT and CDR2 FRNRAP. This CDR3 spans 13 amino acids. CDR3 nucleotide sequence: TGTGCTAGTGGTTTGAAGGGCCAAAACATTCAGTACTTC. Translation: CASGLKGQNIQYF.

The V gene is TRBV6-2 or TRBV6-3, the J gene TRBJ2-7; weak D call: TRBD2 (5 bases). V dropped 8 bases and J dropped 2 bases, with 10 bases sitting between them. Per germline, CDR1 MNHEY and CDR2 SVGEGT. This CDR3 spans 12 amino acids. The CDR3: CASVKAAYEQYV. The DNA of the CDR3 is TGTGCCAGCGTAAAAGCGGCCTACGAGCAGTACGTC.

This chain uses TRBV6-6 with TRBJ2-7, with a possible D match to TRBD1 (6 bases). Germline V gives CDR1 MNHNY, CDR2 SVGAGI (reference sequence). V lost 6 bases and J 3 bases, leaving 12 bases between the germline ends. There are 13 residues in the CDR3. The CDR3 nucleotides are TGTGCCAGCAGCCGTAGACAGGACTACGAGCAGTACGTC. This codes for CASSRRQDYEQYV.

V usage is TRBV11-2 and J usage is TRBJ1-2, with a tentative D call TRBD1 (6 bases). The CDR3 is 14 amino acids. CDR1 SGHAT and CDR2 FQNNGV come from the germline V gene. With 3 bases removed from V and 7 bases from J, the gap between germline ends came to 15 bases. The CDR3 loop is CASSLNSGTTGYTF. The CDR3 coding sequence is TGTGCCAGCAGCTTGAATTCCGGGACAACTGGCTACACCTTC. Complete variable domain (other parts from reference TRBV11-2 and TRBJ1-2): EAGVAQSPRYKIIEKRQSVAFWCNPISGHATLYWYQQILGQGPKLLIQFQNNGVVDDSQLPKDRFSAERLKGVDSTLKIQPAKLEDSAVYLCASSLNSGTTGYTFGSGTRLTVV.

The chain links TRBV13 to TRBJ2-3; unclear D gene. The germline gives CDR1 PRHDT, CDR2 FYEKMQ (reference sequence). The CDR3 is made up of 15 amino acids. The V end was cut by 5 bases, the J end by 1 base, with 13 bases between. The CDR3 region has the DNA TGTGCCAGCAGCCCCCGAGGTCAAGGCACAGATACGCAGTATTTT. It translates to CASSPRGQGTDTQYF. Drawing the rest from reference TRBV13 and TRBJ2-3, the complete variable domain is AAGVIQSPRHLIKEKRETATLKCYPIPRHDTVYWYQQGPGQDPQFLISFYEKMQSDKGSIPDRFSAQQFSDYHSELNMSSLELGDSALYFCASSPRGQGTDTQYFGPGTRLTVL.

The V gene is TRBV5-4, the J gene TRBJ2-1, with 7 bases lining up with TRBD1. Germline V gene lookup returns CDR1 SGHNT and CDR2 YYREEE (reference sequence). The CDR3 length is 14 residues. V shed 0 bases, J shed 7 bases, and the junction held 4 bases outside the gene matches. The CDR3 nucleotides read TGTGCCAGCAGCTTGGGACAGGGTGAAAATGAGCAGTTCTTC. Encoded protein: CASSLGQGENEQFF.

The genes are TRBV19 and TRBJ2-1; TRBD1 matches 7 bases. This CDR3 comprises 16 residues. J lost 3 bases, V lost 0 bases, and 5 bases had no gene match. Germline assignment: CDR1 LNHDA and CDR2 SQIVND (reference sequence). In DNA, the CDR3 is TGTGCCAGTAGTATAGAAAGGACAGGCCGCTACAATGAGCAGTTCTTC. Translation gives CASSIERTGRYNEQFF.

This clonotype has a handful of counts. The chain uses TRBV5-1 and TRBJ1-2; TRBD1 aligns across 9 bases. V was clipped by 4 bases and J by 9 bases; unmatched bases: 13. CDR3 size: 15 residues. Looked up from germline, CDR1 is SGHRS and CDR2 is YFSETQ. The CDR3, as DNA: TGCGCCAGCAGCGAAAATACCGGGACAGGGTATCGCTACACCTTC. Amino acid sequence: CASSENTGTGYRYTF.

The chain couples TRBV27 to TRBJ2-7; either TRBD1 or TRBD2 may supply D (6 bases each). Germline V gene sequence: CDR1 MNHEY, CDR2 SMNVEV (reference sequence). V lost 6 bases to trimming and J lost 5 bases, with 17 bases between them. This CDR3 has 14 amino acids. CDR3 in amino acids: CASSFSPGGHEQYF. The CDR3 nucleotides read TGTGCCAGCAGCTTCTCCCCCGGGGGCCACGAGCAGTACTTC.

The gene calls are TRBV2 and TRBJ2-2; 7 bases align to TRBD1. The CDR3 spans 15 residues. J gave up 4 bases and V 2 bases, and 4 bases lay outside the gene matches. CDR1 and CDR2 from the germline V gene are SNHLY and FYNNEI. As DNA, the CDR3 is TGTGCCAGCAGTGAAATCGCAGGGGGCACCGGGGAGCTGTTTTTT. Its translation: CASSEIAGGTGELFF.